Reported below is one TCR beta chain. No antigen is known for it. No base qualities exist here, and no much larger clone lies one base off it. The data were obtained in a study of Ad26.COV2.S vaccination and SARS-CoV-2 variants (dated by TCRdb to the early 2020s). As for the study more broadly: Vaccine-arm donors were drawn from COV1001, a multicentre, randomized, double-blind, placebo-controlled phase I-IIa trial of Ad26.COV2.S in healthy adults. Ad26.COV2.S was administered intramuscularly at 5 x 10^10 or 1 x 10^11 viral particles, either as a single shot or as two shots given 56 days apart. Sequencing of the TCRbeta repertoire served to evaluate the specificity and breadth of SARS-CoV-2-reactive T cell receptors following Ad26.COV2.S vaccination. A total of 32 samples were included in the TCR-sequenced set, comprising some 20 Ad26.COV2.S vaccine recipients, 5 placebo recipients and 8 SARS-CoV-2 convalescent individuals. Trial participants were randomized into five groups of five: low-dose or high-dose Ad26.COV2.S given once or twice, or placebo on both occasions. Investigators did not know the trial group allocation while performing experiments and assessing outcomes. General study outcomes and caveats: The study lacked the statistical power to compare responses across vaccine doses or regimens. After vaccination, spike-specific CD8+ and CD4+ T cell responses were reported to show substantial breadth. Compared with placebo recipients, Ad26.COV2.S recipients showed higher spike-specific TCR breadth (P = 0.0014). The authors noted that the TCR breadth and depth analyses may have underestimated total T cell responses. Non-spike TCR breadth was comparable between vaccine and placebo recipients, consistent with the vaccine containing only spike.

The immunoSEQ Assay was used to sequence TCRbeta CDR3 regions. After extraction, genomic DNA underwent amplification by bias-controlled multiplex PCR, followed by high-throughput sequencing. The paper's data handling went like this. To quantify the absolute abundance of every unique TCRbeta CDR3 region, sequences were collapsed and filtered. T cell fraction was estimated by normalizing TCRbeta template counts to usable DNA, with usable DNA measured through amplification of reference genes found in all nucleated cells. Repertoire TCRs were annotated as SARS-CoV-2-specific by exact matching of V gene, CDR3 amino acid sequence and J gene to a known reactive TCR set. The reference SARS-CoV-2 TCR set was derived from MIRA and filtered for enrichment in COVID-19-positive ImmuneCODE repertoires, a step that removed public or cross-reactive TCRs. Using the MIRA antigens, annotated TCRs were further analysed by specific ORF or by position within an ORF. Depth was the summed frequency of annotated unique rearrangements, while breadth was defined as annotated unique rearrangements over total unique productive rearrangements. Group comparisons of TCR breadth used two-sided Wilcoxon rank-sum tests. Held by TCRdb, this immuneACCESS table contains in-frame sequences only and omits some clones. Under half of the omission traces to an unresolved V gene where checked; the cause of the rest is unknown. The D gene and trimming were derived from the DNA, and the V and J assignments and clone size from that table. In all, the sample holds 350,000 to 450,000 clones, and around 89% of those were seen once. The ten largest clones add up to around 1.8% of the sample.

CDR1 GTSNPN and CDR2 SVGIG were looked up in the germline V gene (reference sequence). The CDR3 goes from the cysteine to the phenylalanine over 12 residues. The only DNA kept is the CDR3, 36 bases in frame from the first base. Between the V and J ends, shortened by 4 bases and 5 bases respectively, the junction contains 9 bases. The meaning of the sample's treatment or condition label: some 20 received Ad26.COV2.S at low or high dose, single or two shots; 5 received placebo; per-sample allocation not given. Repertoires of vaccine and placebo recipients were sequenced from samples collected on day 63 after the first injection. In Cohort 1b, some 25 adults aged 18-55 years were enrolled at a single site in Boston, USA, between 29 July and 7 August 2020. Ad26.COV2.S was a replication-incompetent adenovirus type 26 vector expressing a prefusion-stabilized SARS-CoV-2 spike protein from the original Wuhan strain.

This clonotype was sampled from a person between 18 and 59 years old who received the Ad26.COV2.S COVID-19 vaccine or a placebo. Recombination linked TRBV30 to TRBJ2-1, with a weak D call of TRBD1 (6 bases match). The sequencing here drew on peripheral blood, taken in a trial of Ad26.COV2.S vaccine versus placebo. The nucleotide sequence is given as TGTGCCTGGAAGGGGGATAACAATGAGCAGTTCTTC. Translated, this is CAWKGDNNEQFF.